This T cell receptor beta chain was sequenced during a study of T cell repertoires in cytomegalovirus infection. Study summary: It was recently identified HLA-C-restricted and well-studied HLA-B-restricted CMV epitopes that the study used. Both CMV infection and a matching HLA type were indicated by public TCR beta signatures. Study-wide points: Summed frequency of public TCR beta families distinguished CMV carriers with the relevant HLA. What dominated the ex vivo response were HLA-C-restricted CMV-specific TCR beta clonotypes.

The germline V gene has CDR1 LNHNV and CDR2 YYDKDF (reference sequence). This CDR3 spans 15 amino acids. Trimming shortened V by 1 base and J by 8 bases, and 12 bases separated the two germline ends. TCRdb re-derived calls from the reads in MiXCR, one entry per CDR3 protein. The sample contains some 560,000 distinct CDR3 sequences, about 40% of which appear only once. Comments on this clonotype: Its antigen is not identified.

The material was cultured PBMCs, obtained from culture after CMV antigen stimulation. This chain links TRBV15 with TRBJ1-6; D uncertain. This clonotype was obtained from a human donor in good health (CMV status not recorded). Some clones in this sample may be carry-over from other donors' samples. Here the CDR3 reads CATSRVRAEDSPLHF. For the CDR3, the DNA is TGTGCCACCAGCAGAGTTCGGGCAGAGGATTCACCCCTCCACTTT.